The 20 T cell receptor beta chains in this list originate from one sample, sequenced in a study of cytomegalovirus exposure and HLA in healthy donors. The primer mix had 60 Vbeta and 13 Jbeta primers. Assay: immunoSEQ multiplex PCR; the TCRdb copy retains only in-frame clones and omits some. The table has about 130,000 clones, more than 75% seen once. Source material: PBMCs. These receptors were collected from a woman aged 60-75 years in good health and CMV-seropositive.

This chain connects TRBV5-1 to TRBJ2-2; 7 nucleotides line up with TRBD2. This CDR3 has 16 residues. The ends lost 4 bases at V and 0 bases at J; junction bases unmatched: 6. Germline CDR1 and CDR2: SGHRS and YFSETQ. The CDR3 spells CASSPSSGANTGELFF. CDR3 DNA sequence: TGCGCCAGCAGCCCCTCTAGCGGCGCGAACACCGGGGAGCTGTTTTTT.

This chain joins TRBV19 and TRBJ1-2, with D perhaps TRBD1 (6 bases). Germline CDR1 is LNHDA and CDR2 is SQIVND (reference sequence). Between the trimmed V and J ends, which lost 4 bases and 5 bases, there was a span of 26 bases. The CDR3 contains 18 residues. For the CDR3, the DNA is TGTGCCAGTAGTACGACTGTGACAGGTTCTCTTTGGGCGTATGGCTACACCTTC. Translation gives CASSTTVTGSLWAYGYTF.

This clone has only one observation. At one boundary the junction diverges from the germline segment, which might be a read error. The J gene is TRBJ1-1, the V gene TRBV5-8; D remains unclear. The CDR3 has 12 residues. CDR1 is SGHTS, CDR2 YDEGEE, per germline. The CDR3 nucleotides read TGTGCCGGCAGCTTGCGTAACACTGAAGCTTTCTTT. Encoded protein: CAGSLRNTEAFF.

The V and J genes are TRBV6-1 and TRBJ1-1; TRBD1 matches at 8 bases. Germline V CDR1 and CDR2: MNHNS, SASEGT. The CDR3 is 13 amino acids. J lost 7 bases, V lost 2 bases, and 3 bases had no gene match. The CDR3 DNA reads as TGTGCCAGCAGTGAATGGGGGACAGGTGAAGCTTTCTTT. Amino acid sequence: CASSEWGTGEAFF.

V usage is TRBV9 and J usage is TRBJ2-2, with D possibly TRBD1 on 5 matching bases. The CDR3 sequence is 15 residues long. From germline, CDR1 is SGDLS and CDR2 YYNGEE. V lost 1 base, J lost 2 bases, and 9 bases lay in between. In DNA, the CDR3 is TGTGCCAGCAGCGTATCCAGGGTTAACACCGGGGAGCTGTTTTTT. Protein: CASSVSRVNTGELFF.

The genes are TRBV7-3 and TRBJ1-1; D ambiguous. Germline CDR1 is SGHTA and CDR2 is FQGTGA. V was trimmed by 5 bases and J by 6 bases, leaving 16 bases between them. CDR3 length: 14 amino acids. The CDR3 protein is CASSPLSGPPEAFF. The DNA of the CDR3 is TGTGCCAGCAGCCCACTCAGTGGGCCCCCTGAAGCTTTCTTT.

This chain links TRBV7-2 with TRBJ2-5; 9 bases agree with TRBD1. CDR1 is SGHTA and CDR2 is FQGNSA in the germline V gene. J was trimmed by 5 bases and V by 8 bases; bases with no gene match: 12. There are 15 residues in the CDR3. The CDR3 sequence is CASVGQGQPGETQYF. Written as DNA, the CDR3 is TGTGCCAGCGTCGGACAGGGGCAACCGGGGGAGACCCAGTACTTC. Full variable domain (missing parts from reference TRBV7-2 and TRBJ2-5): GAGVSQSPSNKVTEKGKDVELRCDPISGHTALYWYRQSLGQGLEFLIYFQGNSAPDKSGLPSDRFSAERTGGSVSTLTIQRTQQEDSAVYLCASVGQGQPGETQYFGPGTRLLVL.

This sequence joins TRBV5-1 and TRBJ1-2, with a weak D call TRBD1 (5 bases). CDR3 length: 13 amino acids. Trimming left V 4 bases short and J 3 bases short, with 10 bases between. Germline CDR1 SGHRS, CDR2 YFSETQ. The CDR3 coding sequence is TGCGCCAGCAGCCTGGACAACGACTATGGCTACACCTTC. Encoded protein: CASSLDNDYGYTF.

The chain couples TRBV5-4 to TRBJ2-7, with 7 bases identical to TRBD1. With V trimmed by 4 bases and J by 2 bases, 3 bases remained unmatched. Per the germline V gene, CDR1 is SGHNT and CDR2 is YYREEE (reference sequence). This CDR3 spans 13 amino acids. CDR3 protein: CASSRGGPYEQYF. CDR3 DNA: TGTGCCAGCAGCAGAGGGGGCCCCTACGAGCAGTACTTC.

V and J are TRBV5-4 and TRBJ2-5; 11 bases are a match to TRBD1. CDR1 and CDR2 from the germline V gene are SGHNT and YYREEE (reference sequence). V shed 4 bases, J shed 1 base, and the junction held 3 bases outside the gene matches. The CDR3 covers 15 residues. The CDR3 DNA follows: TGTGCCAGCAGCCAGGACAGGGGGCTCCAAGAGACCCAGTACTTC. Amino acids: CASSQDRGLQETQYF. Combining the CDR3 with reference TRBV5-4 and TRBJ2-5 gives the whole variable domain ETGVTQSPTHLIKTRGQQVTLRCSSQSGHNTVSWYQQALGQGPQFIFQYYREEENGRGNFPPRFSGLQFPNYSSELNVNALELDDSALYLCASSQDRGLQETQYFGPGTRLLVL.

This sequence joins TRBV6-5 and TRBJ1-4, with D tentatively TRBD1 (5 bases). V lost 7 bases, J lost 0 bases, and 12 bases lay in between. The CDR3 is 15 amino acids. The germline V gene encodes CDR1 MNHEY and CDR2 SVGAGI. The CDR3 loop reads CASKRQTATNEKLFF. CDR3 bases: TGTGCCAGCAAAAGACAGACCGCAACTAATGAAAAACTGTTTTTT.

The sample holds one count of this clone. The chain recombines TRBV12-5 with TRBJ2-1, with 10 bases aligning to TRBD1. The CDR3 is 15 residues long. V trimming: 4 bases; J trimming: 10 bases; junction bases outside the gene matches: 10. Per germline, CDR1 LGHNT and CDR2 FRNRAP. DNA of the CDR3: TGTGCTAGTGGTTCCGGGACAGGGGCTGCGGGGGAGCAGTTCTTC. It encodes CASGSGTGAAGEQFF.

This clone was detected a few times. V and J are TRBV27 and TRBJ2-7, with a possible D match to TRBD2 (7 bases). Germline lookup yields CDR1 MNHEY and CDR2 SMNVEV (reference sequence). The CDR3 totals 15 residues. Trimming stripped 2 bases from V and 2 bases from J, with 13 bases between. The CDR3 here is CASSLVGGAPYEQYF. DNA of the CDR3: TGTGCCAGCAGTTTAGTTGGGGGGGCACCCTACGAGCAGTACTTC.

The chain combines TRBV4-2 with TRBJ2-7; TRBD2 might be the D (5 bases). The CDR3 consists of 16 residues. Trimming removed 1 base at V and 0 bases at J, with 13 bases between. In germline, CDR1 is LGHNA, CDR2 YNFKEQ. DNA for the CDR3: TGTGCCAGCAGCCAAGCTCCGGACTGGAGCTCCTACGAGCAGTACTTC. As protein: CASSQAPDWSSYEQYF.

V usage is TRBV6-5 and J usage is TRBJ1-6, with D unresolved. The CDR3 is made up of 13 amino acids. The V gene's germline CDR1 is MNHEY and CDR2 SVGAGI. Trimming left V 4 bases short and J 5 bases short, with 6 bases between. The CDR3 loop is CASSLENNSPLHF. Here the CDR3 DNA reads TGTGCCAGCAGTTTGGAGAATAATTCACCCCTCCACTTT.

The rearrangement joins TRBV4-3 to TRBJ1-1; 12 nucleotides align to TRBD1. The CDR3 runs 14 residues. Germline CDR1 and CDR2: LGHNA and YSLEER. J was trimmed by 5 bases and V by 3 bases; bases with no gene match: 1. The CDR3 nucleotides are TGCGCCAGCAGCCAGGGACAGGGGGCGACTGAAGCTTTCTTT. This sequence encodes CASSQGQGATEAFF.

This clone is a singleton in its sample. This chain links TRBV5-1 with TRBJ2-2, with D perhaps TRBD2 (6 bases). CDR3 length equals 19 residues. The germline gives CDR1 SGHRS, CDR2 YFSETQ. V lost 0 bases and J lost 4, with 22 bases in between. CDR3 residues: CASSLAVGGRAVSTGELFF. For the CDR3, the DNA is TGCGCCAGCAGCTTGGCGGTGGGGGGTAGGGCGGTAAGCACCGGGGAGCTGTTTTTT.

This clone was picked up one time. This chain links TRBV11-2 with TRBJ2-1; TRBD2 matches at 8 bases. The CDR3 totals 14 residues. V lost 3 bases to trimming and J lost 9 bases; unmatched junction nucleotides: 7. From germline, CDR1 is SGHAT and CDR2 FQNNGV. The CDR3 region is CASSFAGGQSEQFF. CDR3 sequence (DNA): TGTGCCAGCAGCTTCGCGGGGGGCCAATCTGAGCAGTTCTTC.

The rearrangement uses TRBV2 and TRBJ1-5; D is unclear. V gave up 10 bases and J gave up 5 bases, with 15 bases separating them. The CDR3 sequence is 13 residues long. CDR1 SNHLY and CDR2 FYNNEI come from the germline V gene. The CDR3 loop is CATNVREDQPQHF. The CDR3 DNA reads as TGTGCCACCAACGTGCGAGAGGATCAGCCCCAGCATTTT.

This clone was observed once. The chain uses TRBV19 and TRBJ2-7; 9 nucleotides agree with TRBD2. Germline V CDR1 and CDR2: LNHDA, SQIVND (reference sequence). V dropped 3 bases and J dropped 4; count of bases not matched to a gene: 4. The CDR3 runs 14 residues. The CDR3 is CASSMSSGTYEQYF. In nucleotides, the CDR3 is TGTGCCAGTAGTATGTCTAGCGGGACTTACGAGCAGTACTTC.